This entry lists 13 T cell receptor beta chains sequenced from one sample in a study of T cells in Graves' hyperthyroidism and ophthalmopathy. The source material, RNA transcripts, was used to amplify TCR beta CDR3 regions. Primed by the HTBI set, a first-round RT-PCR was run on the TCR CDR3. TCRdb itself ran the multiplex PCR reads through MiXCR, one entry per CDR3 protein. The sample yields more than 500,000 distinct CDR3 sequences, roughly 46% seen once. Sample: peripheral blood or thyroid tissue (not recorded which). Receptor source: an adult woman with Graves' disease, either hyperthyroidism or ophthalmopathy (not recorded which).

This clonotype was picked up many times. The chain couples TRBV5-1 to TRBJ2-7; TRBD2 matches 13 bases. This CDR3 spans 15 amino acids. The trim removed 4 bases at V and 6 bases at J, leaving 7 bases unmatched. The V gene's germline CDR1 is SGHRS and CDR2 YFSETQ. CDR3 protein: CASSPRTSGSFEQYF. As DNA, the CDR3 is TGCGCCAGCAGCCCAAGGACTAGCGGGAGTTTCGAGCAGTACTTC. Full variable domain (rest looked up from reference TRBV5-1 and TRBJ2-7): KAGVTQTPRYLIKTRGQQVTLSCSPISGHRSVSWYQQTPGQGLQFLFEYFSETQRNKGNFPGRFSGRQFSNSRSEMNVSTLELGDSALYLCASSPRTSGSFEQYFGPGTRLTVT.

This chain connects TRBV10-3 to TRBJ1-1, with D unclear. Germline CDR1 ENHRY, CDR2 SYGVKD. V was shortened by 4 bases and J by 6 bases, with 15 bases between the two germline ends. CDR3 length: 14 amino acids. DNA of the CDR3: TGTGCCATCAGTGGGATGTTGGGTCCCTCTGAAGCTTTCTTT. The encoded protein is CAISGMLGPSEAFF.

V is TRBV7-2 and J is TRBJ1-6, with 8 bases aligning to TRBD1. V lost 4 bases, J lost 8 bases, and 25 bases stayed unmatched. CDR3 size: 21 residues. In germline, CDR1 is SGHTA, CDR2 FQGNSA. The CDR3 reads CASSYTGGPKGQGPDYSPLHF. In DNA form, the CDR3 reads TGTGCCAGCAGCTATACAGGGGGACCTAAGGGGCAGGGGCCTGATTATTCACCCCTCCACTTT.

The chain has TRBV20-1 and TRBJ1-5, with D perhaps TRBD1 (6 bases). Trimming removed 6 bases at V and 6 bases at J, with 30 bases between. This CDR3 comprises 18 residues. The germline V gene has CDR1 DFQATT and CDR2 SNEGSKA (reference sequence). CDR3 protein: CSAPRGVGETGRGQPQHF. For the CDR3, the DNA is TGCAGTGCCCCTCGGGGTGTGGGTGAGACAGGACGCGGTCAGCCCCAGCATTTT.

About this clonotype itself: Given a much more abundant clone one base away, this may be a read error. Here the CDR3 DNA reads TGCGCCAGCAACCAAGGACCCTTCGGGGTAGGTGGCAATCAGCCCCAGCATTTT. As protein: CASNQGPFGVGGNQPQHF. This chain links TRBV7-2 with TRBJ1-5; unclear D gene. The CDR3 covers 18 residues. Per germline, CDR1 SGHTA and CDR2 FQGNSA.

The J gene is TRBJ1-1, the V gene TRBV7-8; TRBD1 matches at 9 bases. Germline V gene lookup returns CDR1 SGHVS and CDR2 FQNEAQ. Trimming removed 5 bases from V and 3 bases from J; junction bases left unmatched: 4. This CDR3 spans 14 amino acids. For the CDR3, the DNA is TGTGCCAGCAGCCCAAGGACAGGGGACACTGAAGCTTTCTTT. This codes for CASSPRTGDTEAFF.

The chain combines TRBV10-2 with TRBJ2-5, with TRBD2 matching over 7 bases. The V gene's germline CDR1 is WSHSY and CDR2 SAAADI. This CDR3 is 15 amino acids long. V was clipped by 5 bases and J by 1 base; unmatched bases: 7. The CDR3 DNA reads TGCGCCAGCAGTCCACGGAGACTAGCCCAAGAGACCCAGTACTTC. Its protein product is CASSPRRLAQETQYF.

This clonotype has at least ten counts. This chain uses TRBV12-3 or TRBV12-4 with TRBJ1-1, with D hard to call. This CDR3 is 16 amino acids long. V lost 3 bases to trimming and J lost 2 bases, with 16 bases between them. The CDR3 DNA is TGTGCCAGCAGTTTTGGGTCGCCAAAAGTAAACACTGAAGCTTTCTTT. This translates into CASSFGSPKVNTEAFF.

This chain joins TRBV20-1 and TRBJ1-2, with TRBD1 as a possible D gene (5 bases). There are 12 residues in the CDR3. The germline gives CDR1 DFQATT, CDR2 SNEGSKA (reference sequence). Trimming took 2 bases from V and 8 from J, leaving 12 bases between them. The CDR3 reads CSARPGLAGYTF. The CDR3, as DNA: TGCAGTGCTAGACCGGGACTAGCGGGCTACACCTTC.

The rearrangement uses TRBV7-2 and TRBJ1-1, with D unclear. The V and J ends lost 3 bases and 1 base respectively, with 12 bases between them. Germline lookup yields CDR1 SGHTA and CDR2 FQGNSA. This CDR3 region has 15 residues. For the CDR3, the DNA is TGTGCCAGCAGCTTGAGGACGGCAGAGAACACTGAAGCTTTCTTT. Amino acids: CASSLRTAENTEAFF.

This clonotype has at least ten counts. The rearrangement joins TRBV10-3 to TRBJ1-1; D might be TRBD1 (5 bases). Germline CDR1 reads ENHRY; CDR2 reads SYGVKD. V dropped 3 bases and J dropped 7 bases, with 18 bases sitting between them. The CDR3 sequence is 15 residues long. This chain's CDR3 is CAISDPGRTLDEAFF. In DNA, the CDR3 is TGTGCCATCAGTGACCCGGGCCGGACACTGGATGAAGCTTTCTTT.

The rearrangement joins TRBV10-3 to TRBJ1-5, with D possibly TRBD1 on 5 matching bases. With 2 bases removed from V and 7 bases from J, the gap between germline ends came to 12 bases. CDR3 length: 14 amino acids. CDR1 is ENHRY and CDR2 is SYGVKD in the germline V gene. The CDR3 DNA sequence: TGTGCCATCAGTGAGGGCAGGGCACAGCAGCCCCAGCATTTT. This codes for CAISEGRAQQPQHF.

This clonotype was seen repeatedly, ten times or more. The rearrangement joins TRBV20-1 to TRBJ1-5, with D unresolved. Trimming removed 0 bases from V and 1 base from J, with 10 bases in between. Germline V gives CDR1 DFQATT, CDR2 SNEGSKA (reference sequence). This CDR3 spans 15 amino acids. CDR3 sequence: CSAREIEESNQPQHF. The CDR3 DNA reads as TGCAGTGCTAGAGAGATCGAGGAGAGCAATCAGCCCCAGCATTTT.